This T cell receptor (beta chain) was sequenced in a study of T cells after yellow fever vaccination. Study-level background: With SMART-Seq v4 Ultra Low Input, the fractions containing low cell numbers were prepared.

General observations from the study: Reappearing after the booster were most of the clones from primary vaccination (roughly 95% CD4, about 87% CD8).

Concerning this clonotype itself: The antigen is unknown.

There are 17 residues in the CDR3. The V gene's germline CDR1 is MNHEY and CDR2 SVGAGI. V was shortened by 0 bases and J by 4 bases, with 16 bases between the two germline ends. TCRdb used MiXCR to reprocess the 5' RACE reads, holding one entry per CDR3 protein. The sample includes approximately 150,000 distinct CDR3 sequences, approximately 6.2% seen only once; the top ten take just under 3%. This sequence joins TRBV6-5 and TRBJ2-1; unclear D gene. Material: CD4+ T cells sorted from PBMCs, obtained on the day of the first yellow fever vaccination. The sequence came from a man younger than 30 who received the YFV17D yellow fever vaccine. The CDR3 reads CASSYSSSAGRYNEQFF. The CDR3 bases are TGTGCCAGCAGTTACTCGAGTTCGGCAGGCAGATACAATGAGCAGTTCTTC.